This passage covers 22 T cell receptor beta chains from one sample sequenced in a study of blood T cells in healthy people across ages. The second PCR ran roughly 6 to 11 cycles with a sample-barcoded 5' primer and J-beta primers. Each CDR3 protein is one row after TCRdb ran MiXCR on the 5' RACE reads. The data contain about 1,500,000 distinct CDR3 sequences, 35% to 45% of them singletons. Sequenced material: blood. Receptors were obtained from a woman aged 18-29 years in good health.

This clonotype has at least ten counts. The chain links TRBV5-8 to TRBJ2-3; D may match TRBD1 or TRBD2 (5 bases each). Germline-derived CDR1 and CDR2 are SGHTS and YDEGEE. V was cut by 0 bases and J by 6 bases, with 8 bases left in between. The CDR3 consists of 13 residues. This CDR3 reads CASSLGEGDTQYF. CDR3 in DNA: TGTGCCAGCAGCTTGGGTGAGGGGGATACGCAGTATTTT.

With respect to this clonotype: This may arise from a read error, as a much more abundant clone is one base away. This rearrangement joins TRBV7-2 to TRBJ2-3; 11 bases are shared with TRBD1. The junction had 2 bases not matched to a gene; V was cut back by 5 bases and J by 4 bases. CDR1 and CDR2 (germline): SGHTA, FQGNSA. CDR3 length: 14 amino acids. This CDR3 reads CASSGDRGADTQYF. The CDR3 DNA is TGTGCCAGCAGCGGGGACAGGGGGGCAGATACGCAGTATTTT.

The rearrangement links TRBV10-3 to TRBJ2-4, with TRBD1 identical over 7 bases. CDR1 and CDR2 from the germline V gene are ENHRY and SYGVKD. J lost 4 bases, V lost 6 bases, and 6 bases had no gene match. CDR3 length: 14 residues. CDR3 loop: CAISAGTEKNIQYF. The CDR3 region has the DNA TGTGCCATCAGCGCCGGGACAGAGAAAAACATTCAGTACTTC.

This clonotype has just a few counts. The chain joins TRBV20-1 to TRBJ2-7; 7 bases are shared with TRBD1. The CDR3 runs 13 residues. Germline CDR1 and CDR2: DFQATT and SNEGSKA (reference sequence). J was trimmed by 2 bases and V by 5 bases; bases with no gene match: 6. CDR3 loop: CSAADRVTYEQYF. The CDR3 DNA reads TGCAGTGCTGCCGACAGGGTAACCTACGAGCAGTACTTC.

The chain combines TRBV27 with TRBJ1-2; D is ambiguous. Germline V lookup: CDR1 MNHEY, CDR2 SMNVEV (reference sequence). V was clipped by 3 bases and J by 7 bases, with 9 bases between them. This CDR3 has 12 residues. CDR3 protein: CASSFPGFGYTF. The DNA of the CDR3 is TGTGCCAGCAGTTTCCCCGGATTTGGCTACACCTTC.

The DNA of the CDR3 is TGTGCCAGCAGCTTCACAGGGCAAGATACGCAGTATTTT. It specifies CASSFTGQDTQYF. This rearrangement joins TRBV7-9 to TRBJ2-3; possibly TRBD1 for D (6 bases). This CDR3 has 13 residues. Trimming left V 3 bases short and J 5 bases short, with 9 bases between. Germline values: CDR1 SEHNR, CDR2 FQNEAQ (reference sequence). Complete variable domain (other parts from reference TRBV7-9 and TRBJ2-3): DTGVSQNPRHKITKRGQNVTFRCDPISEHNRLYWYRQTLGQGPEFLTYFQNEAQLEKSRLLSDRFSAERPKGSFSTLEIQRTEQGDSAMYLCASSFTGQDTQYFGPGTRLTVL.

The chain carries TRBV5-1 and TRBJ2-5; D call uncertain. The CDR3 sequence is 16 residues long. Germline V gene data show CDR1 as SGHRS and CDR2 as YFSETQ. Trimming took off 4 bases at V and 11 bases at J, with 27 bases between the two ends. The CDR3 nucleotides read TGCGCCAGCAGCGGTTACTGGACCACACTCGGCAATGAGCAGTACTTC. It is translated as CASSGYWTTLGNEQYF. The full variable domain, rest sourced from reference TRBV5-1 and TRBJ2-5, is KAGVTQTPRYLIKTRGQQVTLSCSPISGHRSVSWYQQTPGQGLQFLFEYFSETQRNKGNFPGRFSGRQFSNSRSEMNVSTLELGDSALYLCASSGYWTTLGNEQYFGPGTRLLVL.

In its sample, this clonotype was seen many times. In DNA, the CDR3 is TGTGCCAGCAGACAAACACCCGGGACTAGCGGGACAACAGATACGCAGTATTTT. It encodes CASRQTPGTSGTTDTQYF. This rearrangement joins TRBV7-2 to TRBJ2-3, with 13 bases fitting TRBD2. Germline V lookup: CDR1 SGHTA, CDR2 FQGNSA. J was trimmed by 3 bases and V by 6 bases; bases with no gene match: 12. The CDR3 loop spans 18 amino acids.

The V gene is TRBV24-1, the J gene TRBJ1-4; TRBD1 matches at 7 bases. CDR3 size: 16 residues. The J segment lost 8 bases and the V segment lost 2 bases, leaving 10 bases of the junction unmatched. From germline, CDR1 is KGHDR and CDR2 SFDVKD. The CDR3 region is CATSDSTTGLREKLFF. The DNA of the CDR3 is TGTGCCACCAGTGATTCGACGACAGGGTTGCGGGAAAAACTGTTTTTT.

J is TRBJ2-7 and V is TRBV28; 15 bases line up with TRBD2. Germline-derived CDR1 and CDR2 are MDHEN and SYDVKM. Losses at the gene ends were 4 bases for V and 6 bases for J; bases not matched to a gene: 13. This CDR3 contains 18 residues. This CDR3 reads CASSYEPFGLAGGPEQYF. In DNA, the CDR3 is TGTGCCAGCAGTTACGAACCTTTCGGACTAGCGGGGGGGCCCGAGCAGTACTTC.

The rearrangement uses TRBV30 and TRBJ2-1; 7 bases match TRBD2. This CDR3 has 16 amino acids. V lost 1 base, J lost 0 bases, and 6 bases stayed unmatched. In germline, CDR1 is GTSNPN, CDR2 SVGIG (reference sequence). DNA of the CDR3: TGTGCCTGGAGTGAATTGACTAGCCTCTCCTACAATGAGCAGTTCTTC. Translated: CAWSELTSLSYNEQFF. Full variable domain (outside the CDR3, taken from reference TRBV30 and TRBJ2-1): SQTIHQWPATLVQPVGSPLSLECTVEGTSNPNLYWYRQAAGRGLQLLFYSVGIGQISSEVPQNLSASRPQDRQFILSSKKLLLSDSGFYLCAWSELTSLSYNEQFFGPGTRLTVL.

This clonotype was seen just once. This rearrangement joins TRBV28 to TRBJ2-4, with 10 positions matching TRBD1. The assigned J gene may be wrong: the sequence end matches TRBJ2-7 better. Germline V gene lookup returns CDR1 MDHEN and CDR2 SYDVKM. This CDR3 comprises 15 residues. The CDR3 DNA is TGTGCCAGCAGTTCCTGGACAGGGGGGACCTACGAGCAGTACTTC. Its translation: CASSSWTGGTYEQYF.

This clonotype was seen ten or more times. V gene TRBV12-5 combines with J gene TRBJ1-5; D uncertain. V shed 1 base and J shed 1 base, with 5 bases lying between them. This CDR3 comprises 14 residues. Germline lookup yields CDR1 LGHNT and CDR2 FRNRAP. This chain's CDR3 is CASGLGGSNQPQHF. CDR3 bases: TGTGCTAGTGGTTTGGGGGGAAGCAATCAGCCCCAGCATTTT.

The chain employs TRBV28 and TRBJ2-5; the D gene is possibly TRBD2 (5 bases). The CDR3 is made up of 14 amino acids. Germline loops: CDR1 MDHEN, CDR2 SYDVKM. The germline V and J ends were trimmed by 6 bases and 11 bases, with 22 bases remaining between them. CDR3 nucleotide sequence: TGTGCCAGCAGAGCATCTGCTGACTACAATGAGCAGTACTTC. Its protein product is CASRASADYNEQYF.

This clonotype was counted between two and nine times. V and J are TRBV5-1 and TRBJ1-3, with a tentative D call TRBD1 (5 bases). There are 14 residues in the CDR3. Trimming pared 0 bases from V and 1 base from J, leaving 5 bases between. Germline CDR1 SGHRS, CDR2 YFSETQ. The CDR3 here is CASSLDRSGNTIYF. Written as DNA, the CDR3 is TGCGCCAGCAGCTTGGACAGGTCTGGAAACACCATATATTTT.

There are a few counts of this clonotype. V is TRBV15 and J is TRBJ1-2; 7 bases agree with TRBD1. The germline CDR1 and CDR2 sequences are LNHNV and YYDKDF (reference sequence). The CDR3 consists of 15 residues. The J segment lost 10 bases and the V segment lost 0 bases, leaving 11 bases of the junction unmatched. The CDR3 protein is CATSRDGAGGSAYTF. The CDR3 bases are TGTGCCACCAGCAGAGATGGAGCAGGGGGATCAGCCTACACCTTC.

The chain employs TRBV24-1 and TRBJ2-7, with D possibly TRBD1 on 5 matching bases. The CDR3 is 17 residues long. Germline CDR1 KGHDR, CDR2 SFDVKD. V was cut by 9 bases and J by 1 base, with 24 bases left in between. CDR3 nucleotides: TGTGCCACCTTCTTACCGGCTAACAGGATTTTTTCCTACGAGCAGTACTTC. Its translation: CATFLPANRIFSYEQYF.

This clonotype has ten or more counts. V and J are TRBV20-1 and TRBJ2-7; D is unresolved. The germline V gene has CDR1 DFQATT and CDR2 SNEGSKA (reference sequence). The CDR3 covers 12 residues. V was trimmed by 1 base and J by 4 bases, leaving 8 bases between them. Here the CDR3 reads CSARAPTYEQYF. CDR3 nucleotides: TGCAGTGCTAGAGCCCCTACTTACGAGCAGTACTTC.

The chain joins TRBV27 to TRBJ1-2; D is possibly TRBD1 (6 bases). V dropped 6 bases and J dropped 5 bases, with 13 bases sitting between them. The CDR3 has 13 amino acids. Germline V gene sequence: CDR1 MNHEY, CDR2 SMNVEV (reference sequence). CDR3 in DNA: TGTGCCAGCAGATTGGACAGACATTATGGCTACACCTTC. Protein product: CASRLDRHYGYTF.

The chain employs TRBV2 and TRBJ2-3; the D gene is possibly TRBD1 (5 bases). The germline CDR1 and CDR2 sequences are SNHLY and FYNNEI. The ends were cut back, 6 bases at V and 5 bases at J, with 12 bases in the middle. This CDR3 comprises 13 residues. CDR3 bases: TGTGCCAGCAGCGTACAAGGGGAAGATACGCAGTATTTT. Its protein product is CASSVQGEDTQYF.

The genes are TRBV4-1 and TRBJ1-4; D perhaps matches TRBD1 (6 bases). Germline assignment: CDR1 MGHRA and CDR2 YSYEKL. V lost 5 bases and J lost 8, with 24 bases in between. This CDR3 has 17 amino acids. CDR3 DNA sequence: TGCGCCAGCAGCAAAGGCGGCCTGGGCCCCAGGGGCGAAAAACTGTTTTTT. It codes for CASSKGGLGPRGEKLFF.

This clonotype was counted only a few times. The V call is TRBV25-1, the J call TRBJ1-2, with D unclear. The germline V gene encodes CDR1 MGHDK and CDR2 SYGVNS. Trimming pared 5 bases from V and 0 bases from J, leaving 25 bases between. This CDR3 region has 19 residues. Here the CDR3 reads CASSPRTEEGYNSNYGYTF. The DNA for the CDR3 is TGTGCCAGCAGTCCGCGAACTGAGGAGGGATATAATTCTAACTATGGCTACACCTTC.